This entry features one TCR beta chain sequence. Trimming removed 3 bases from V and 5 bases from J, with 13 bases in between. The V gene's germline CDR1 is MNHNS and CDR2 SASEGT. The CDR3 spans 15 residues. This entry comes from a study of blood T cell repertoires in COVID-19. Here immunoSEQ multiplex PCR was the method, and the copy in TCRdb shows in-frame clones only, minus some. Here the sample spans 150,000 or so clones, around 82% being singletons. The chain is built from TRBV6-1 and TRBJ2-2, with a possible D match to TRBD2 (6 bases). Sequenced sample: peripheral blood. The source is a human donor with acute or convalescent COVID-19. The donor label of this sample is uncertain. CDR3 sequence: CASSEFLGTTGELFF. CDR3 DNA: TGTGCCAGCAGTGAGTTCTTGGGGACTACCGGGGAGCTGTTTTTT.